One and the same sample provided the 21 T cell receptor beta chains below, sequenced in a study of cytomegalovirus exposure and HLA in healthy donors. TCRdb keeps only in-frame clones here, not all; method: immunoSEQ multiplex PCR. The profile shows over 200,000 clones, around 88% of them singletons. Sequenced: PBMCs. All receptors come from a woman aged 18-29 years in good health and CMV-seronegative.

CDR3 in DNA: TGCGCCAGCAGCTTGGCCGGTGAAGCGGGCTTTTTCCATGAGCAGTTCTTC. Its translation is CASSLAGEAGFFHEQFF. The genes are TRBV5-1 and TRBJ2-1; TRBD2 is a possible D gene (6 bases). From germline, CDR1 is SGHRS and CDR2 YFSETQ. There are 17 residues in the CDR3. The germline V and J ends were trimmed by 0 bases and 8 bases, with 21 bases remaining between them.

The chain employs TRBV7-2 and TRBJ2-1, with 8 bases aligning to TRBD1. V lost 3 bases and J lost 8; bases outside the gene matches: 9. The CDR3 is made up of 15 amino acids. Germline V lookup: CDR1 SGHTA, CDR2 FQGNSA. DNA of the CDR3: TGTGCCAGCAGCTTGAGCAGGGGGCGCTCCGATGAGCAGTTCTTC. It codes for CASSLSRGRSDEQFF.

V usage is TRBV5-4 and J usage is TRBJ2-1, with a possible D match to TRBD2 (5 bases). The CDR3 is 16 amino acids. Trimming pared 0 bases from V and 4 bases from J, leaving 14 bases between. Per the germline V gene, CDR1 is SGHNT and CDR2 is YYREEE (reference sequence). CDR3 sequence: CASSLDPSGWYNEQFF. The CDR3 nucleotides are TGTGCCAGCAGCTTGGACCCTTCGGGATGGTACAATGAGCAGTTCTTC.

The chain is built from TRBV18 and TRBJ1-4; 8 nucleotides agree with TRBD1. After removal of 3 bases from V and 7 bases from J, the junction contained 7 bases not matched to a gene. The CDR3 contains 15 residues. From germline, CDR1 is KGHSH and CDR2 LQKENI. CDR3 sequence reads: CASSPMDREAEKLFF. The CDR3 bases are TGTGCCAGCTCACCGATGGACAGGGAGGCTGAAAAACTGTTTTTT.

The chain recombines TRBV19 with TRBJ2-7; 12 bases are a match to TRBD2. The length of the CDR3 is 13 residues. V gave up 4 bases and J gave up 6 bases; unmatched junction bases: 1. Germline assignment: CDR1 LNHDA and CDR2 SQIVND (reference sequence). CDR3 in amino acids: CASSTSGRGEQYF. The CDR3 DNA follows: TGTGCCAGTAGTACTAGCGGGAGGGGCGAGCAGTACTTC.

V and J are TRBV28 and TRBJ1-2; D is perhaps TRBD1 (5 bases). CDR3 size: 16 residues. Trimming took 5 bases from V and 1 from J, leaving 17 bases between them. Germline V gene sequence: CDR1 MDHEN, CDR2 SYDVKM. The CDR3 protein is CASSPAGLGVNYGYTF. The CDR3 DNA sequence: TGTGCCAGCAGTCCGGCAGGCCTAGGGGTTAACTATGGCTACACCTTC.

This chain connects TRBV5-4 to TRBJ2-3; TRBD1 is a possible D gene (5 bases). Deletions cut 0 bases from V and 6 bases from J, with 5 bases between. This CDR3 comprises 12 residues. The V gene's germline CDR1 is SGHNT and CDR2 YYREEE (reference sequence). The CDR3 protein is CASSLDRDTQYF. The CDR3 DNA reads as TGTGCCAGCAGCTTGGACAGGGATACGCAGTATTTT.

The chain has TRBV25-1 and TRBJ2-5, with TRBD1 matching 8 bases. The CDR3 totals 15 residues. The ends lost 5 bases at V and 5 bases at J; junction bases unmatched: 10. The germline CDR1 and CDR2 sequences are MGHDK and SYGVNS. For the CDR3, the DNA is TGTGCCAGCAGTTCGTCAGGGGGCTATGGGGAGACCCAGTACTTC. It is translated as CASSSSGGYGETQYF.

This clone occurred a few times. The chain has TRBV23-1 and TRBJ2-1; D is perhaps TRBD1 (6 bases). TRBV23-1 is classed as an ORF, of uncertain function. V shed 0 bases and J shed 7 bases, with 10 bases lying between them. CDR3 length equals 14 residues. CDR3 region: CASSQSGRGNEQFF. CDR3 DNA sequence: TGCGCCAGCAGTCAATCTGGCAGGGGAAATGAGCAGTTCTTC.

Of note for this clone: The junction does not match germline at one end; this may be a read error. V and J are TRBV4-2 and TRBJ2-1; no firm D call. The CDR3 length is 15 residues. The germline CDR1 and CDR2 sequences are LGHNA and YNFKEQ. This chain's CDR3 is CASSEEVVEDNEQFF. CDR3 nucleotide sequence: TGTGCCAGCAGCGAAGAGGTAGTCGAGGACAATGAGCAGTTCTTC.

This clone is a singleton in its sample. The chain is built from TRBV15 and TRBJ2-3; 12 bases are shared with TRBD2. The CDR3 loop spans 19 amino acids. V trimming: 0 bases; J trimming: 4 bases; junction bases outside the gene matches: 11. From germline, CDR1 is LNHNV and CDR2 YYDKDF (reference sequence). The CDR3 region is CATSRDVLAGGPWSDTQYF. CDR3 sequence (DNA): TGTGCCACCAGCAGAGATGTTCTAGCGGGAGGGCCTTGGTCAGATACGCAGTATTTT.

The chain combines TRBV5-6 with TRBJ2-5; 7 bases are shared with TRBD2. In germline, CDR1 is SGHDT, CDR2 YYEEEE. The CDR3 totals 14 residues. The trim removed 6 bases at V and 3 bases at J, leaving 8 bases unmatched. CDR3 in DNA: TGTGCCAGCACCCGTAGCGGGTCAGAAGAGACCCAGTACTTC. Protein: CASTRSGSEETQYF.

The rearrangement links TRBV2 to TRBJ1-2; 10 bases fit TRBD1. In germline, CDR1 is SNHLY, CDR2 FYNNEI. This CDR3 contains 16 residues. Losses at the gene ends were 8 bases for V and 2 bases for J; bases not matched to a gene: 11. In DNA form, the CDR3 reads TGTGCCAGCTCCCGGACAGGGGGTGTGGAGAACTATGGCTACACCTTC. Protein product: CASSRTGGVENYGYTF.

J is TRBJ1-4 and V is TRBV2, with D uncertain. Per germline, CDR1 SNHLY and CDR2 FYNNEI. The CDR3 is 13 amino acids. V was clipped by 6 bases and J by 5 bases, with 10 bases between them. The CDR3 here is CASRQDKNEKLFF. Written as DNA, the CDR3 is TGTGCCAGCAGACAAGACAAAAATGAAAAACTGTTTTTT.

A single count supports this clone. V usage is TRBV10-3 and J usage is TRBJ2-7; no clear D. V was trimmed by 0 bases and J by 5 bases, leaving 14 bases between them. Germline V gives CDR1 ENHRY, CDR2 SYGVKD. The CDR3 is made up of 15 amino acids. The CDR3 reads CAISESSALVDEQYF. DNA of the CDR3: TGTGCCATCAGTGAGTCGAGCGCCTTAGTAGACGAGCAGTACTTC.

This chain joins TRBV6-5 and TRBJ1-1; TRBD1 aligns across 7 bases. The CDR3 has 14 amino acids. Trimming took 6 bases from V and 3 from J; bases not matched to a gene: 7. Germline V lookup: CDR1 MNHEY, CDR2 SVGAGI. CDR3: CASRPGTAYTEAFF. In nucleotides, the CDR3 is TGTGCCAGCAGACCCGGGACAGCTTACACTGAAGCTTTCTTT.

The chain couples TRBV5-4 to TRBJ2-3; possible D gene TRBD2, 6 bases. The CDR3 loop spans 15 amino acids. Trimming removed 5 bases from V and 2 bases from J, with 15 bases in between. From germline, CDR1 is SGHNT and CDR2 YYREEE (reference sequence). The DNA of the CDR3 is TGTGCCAGCAGGCTGGGGGGAGGATTCACAGATACGCAGTATTTT. Translating it yields CASRLGGGFTDTQYF. Looking up the rest from reference TRBV5-4 and TRBJ2-3 gives the full variable domain: ETGVTQSPTHLIKTRGQQVTLRCSSQSGHNTVSWYQQALGQGPQFIFQYYREEENGRGNFPPRFSGLQFPNYSSELNVNALELDDSALYLCASRLGGGFTDTQYFGPGTRLTVL.

The V call is TRBV28, the J call TRBJ2-5; possible D gene TRBD1, 6 bases. This CDR3 spans 16 amino acids. From germline, CDR1 is MDHEN and CDR2 SYDVKM. The V end lost 1 base, the J end lost 7 bases, and 19 bases lay between the germline ends. The CDR3 bases are TGTGCCAGCAGTTTATCGGTTAACCGGGACAAAGGGACCCAGTACTTC. This sequence encodes CASSLSVNRDKGTQYF.

This rearrangement joins TRBV28 to TRBJ2-7; TRBD1 agrees at 9 bases. The trim removed 6 bases at V and 6 bases at J, leaving 9 bases unmatched. This CDR3 region has 14 residues. Germline V CDR1 and CDR2: MDHEN, SYDVKM. The CDR3 nucleotides read TGTGCCAGCAGCCCGCTAGGGGACAGGGTCGAGCAGTACTTC. It specifies CASSPLGDRVEQYF.

This chain connects TRBV19 to TRBJ2-1; 8 bases align to TRBD2. Trimming at V came to 7 bases and at J to 6 bases, leaving 8 bases not matched to a gene. The germline CDR1 and CDR2 sequences are LNHDA and SQIVND (reference sequence). CDR3 length equals 14 residues. The CDR3 here is CASTPGRAGNEQFF. CDR3 coding DNA: TGTGCCAGTACACCCGGGAGGGCCGGCAATGAGCAGTTCTTC.

The chain uses TRBV27 and TRBJ2-7; 9 nucleotides line up with TRBD1. The CDR3 loop spans 15 amino acids. V shed 4 bases, J shed 5 bases, and the junction held 9 bases outside the gene matches. Germline CDR1 and CDR2: MNHEY and SMNVEV (reference sequence). The CDR3: CASSYFGTGPNEQYF. The CDR3 DNA follows: TGTGCCAGCAGTTATTTCGGGACAGGGCCTAACGAGCAGTACTTC.